The T cell receptor (beta chain) under discussion was sequenced for a study of cytomegalovirus exposure and HLA in healthy donors. This clone was counted only a few times. The antigen is undetermined. General study findings and limits: Productive status was seen about 87% or about 30% of the time for most TCR beta V segments in an earlier analysis. More clonal expansion characterized HLA-associated TCR beta chains than equally common others in a later analysis.

Trimming took 6 bases from V and 0 from J; bases not matched to a gene: 15. Germline assignment: CDR1 LGHNT and CDR2 FRNRAP. CDR3 length: 19 residues. Researchers ran the PCR with 60 Vbeta and 13 Jbeta primers. Clones were sequenced by immunoSEQ multiplex PCR, and TCRdb holds only the in-frame ones, with some missing. The data contain 150,000 to 200,000 clones, about 80% of them singletons. This chain connects TRBV12-5 to TRBJ1-5; 9 bases line up with TRBD1. This TCR came from a female donor in good health and CMV-seronegative. Input material: PBMCs. CDR3 residues: CASGTSYGTGPYSNQPQHF. Written as DNA, the CDR3 is TGTGCTAGTGGCACATCTTACGGGACAGGGCCATATAGCAATCAGCCCCAGCATTTT.